What follows are 9 T cell receptor beta chains derived from one specimen sequenced in a study of early T cells in non-severe SARS-CoV-2 infection. TCRdb recomputed calls from the 5' RACE reads with MiXCR, one row per CDR3 protein. The table has tens of thousands of distinct CDR3 sequences, approximately 4.4% seen once. Input material: whole blood. These receptors were obtained from an adult who was a healthcare worker with PCR-confirmed SARS-CoV-2 infection or an uninfected control (not recorded which).

This clonotype was found a few times. The chain has TRBV12-5 and TRBJ1-1, with a tentative D call TRBD1 (6 bases). This CDR3 is 13 amino acids long. Trimming took off 10 bases at V and 1 base at J, with 13 bases between the two ends. In germline, CDR1 is LGHNT, CDR2 FRNRAP. In DNA, the CDR3 is TGTGCTACCAGGGGTCAGGGGAACACTGAAGCTTTCTTT. This sequence encodes CATRGQGNTEAFF.

This clonotype showed up many times. The chain uses TRBV6-5 and TRBJ2-7; weak D call: TRBD2 (5 bases). Trimming removed 11 bases from V and 3 bases from J, with 17 bases in between. The CDR3 is 13 amino acids. The germline CDR1 and CDR2 sequences are MNHEY and SVGAGI. The CDR3 DNA sequence: TGTGCCGTCCGTTCCACGGGGAGCTACGAGCAGTACTTC. Its protein is CAVRSTGSYEQYF.

There are many counts of this clonotype. The rearrangement links TRBV10-3 to TRBJ1-5; the match to TRBD1 covers 7 bases. The trim removed 3 bases at V and 9 bases at J, leaving 17 bases unmatched. The CDR3 has 17 residues. In germline, CDR1 is ENHRY, CDR2 SYGVKD. This CDR3 is CAISETGTATIITPQHF. The CDR3 DNA is TGTGCCATCAGTGAAACCGGGACAGCTACCATTATCACGCCCCAGCATTTT.

Written as DNA, the CDR3 is TGTGCCAGCAGTTACGGGCAGGGGGTTAACAATGAGCAGTTCTTC. Its protein product is CASSYGQGVNNEQFF. The rearrangement links TRBV6-6 to TRBJ2-1, with TRBD1 identical over 7 bases. This CDR3 has 15 residues. Germline-derived CDR1 and CDR2 are MNHNY and SVGAGI (reference sequence). With 2 bases clipped from V and 5 bases from J, the junction kept 6 bases outside the gene matches.

This clonotype was detected ten times or more. The rearrangement uses TRBV3-1 and TRBJ2-1; 8 nucleotides agree with TRBD1. V gave up 4 bases and J gave up 2 bases; unmatched junction bases: 4. From germline, CDR1 is LGHDT and CDR2 YNNKEL (reference sequence). The CDR3 is 15 residues long. CDR3 nucleotides: TGTGCCAGCAGCCCGGACAGGGACCCCTACAATGAGCAGTTCTTC. Its translation is CASSPDRDPYNEQFF.

This clonotype has ten or more counts. The chain combines TRBV2 with TRBJ2-5; 12 bases are a match to TRBD2. The CDR3 covers 17 residues. The V segment lost 0 bases and the J segment 4 bases; nucleotides outside the gene matches: 6. CDR1 and CDR2 from the germline V gene are SNHLY and FYNNEI. The CDR3 loop is CASSEALLAGGRETQYF. The CDR3 DNA follows: TGTGCCAGCAGTGAAGCGCTTCTAGCGGGGGGGCGAGAGACCCAGTACTTC.

This clonotype was counted many times. A much larger clone differs by one base, so this may be a read error. The chain has TRBV11-2 and TRBJ1-1; D might be TRBD1 (5 bases). CDR1 is SGHAT, CDR2 FQNNGV, per germline. The CDR3 has 13 amino acids. The ends were cut back, 2 bases at V and 1 base at J, with 5 bases in the middle. This CDR3 reads CASSLQGNTEAFF. Here the CDR3 DNA reads TGTGCCAGCAGCTTACAGGGGAACACTGAAGCTTTCTTT.

This clonotype appeared many times. The chain has TRBV30 and TRBJ1-5, with TRBD1 matching 9 bases. Unmatched junction bases numbered 10, after V lost 2 bases and J lost 8 bases. The CDR3 loop spans 15 amino acids. Germline V gene sequence: CDR1 GTSNPN, CDR2 SVGIG (reference sequence). In DNA form, the CDR3 reads TGTGCCTGGAGTCCAAAGGGACAGGGAACTAAGCCCCAGCATTTT. Its protein product is CAWSPKGQGTKPQHF.

This clonotype was recorded at least ten times. This chain joins TRBV7-6 and TRBJ2-1, with D possibly being TRBD1 or TRBD2 (5 bases each). CDR1 is SGHVS, CDR2 FNYEAQ, per germline. This CDR3 region has 15 residues. V dropped 1 base and J dropped 2 bases, with 9 bases sitting between them. CDR3 sequence reads: CASSLDGDPYNEQFF. The CDR3 DNA sequence: TGTGCCAGCAGCTTAGATGGGGACCCCTACAATGAGCAGTTCTTC.